This T cell receptor (beta chain) was retrieved from a study of OX40 agonist ivuxolimab in advanced cancers. In the study overall: Past anti-PD-1, anti-PD-L1 or anti-CTLA-4 therapy was accepted, and approximately 37% had received some. Study-wide findings and caveats: At 0.1 to 3.0 mg/kg and by week 6, clonal expansion occurred in CD4+ and CD8+ blood T cells. More expanded clones were found, on average, in CD8+ than in CD4+ T cells.

The V segment lost 5 bases and the J segment 7 bases; nucleotides outside the gene matches: 3. The CDR3 length is 14 residues. Germline CDR1 and CDR2: SGHTA and FQGNSA. Repertoires were generated with immunoSEQ multiplex PCR, while TCRdb's copy carries only in-frame clones and drops some. The sample lists 15,000 to 20,000 clones; approximately 86% were seen once. As for this clone: Its cognate antigen is unknown.

The sequences come from CD4+ or CD8+ T cells sorted from blood, collected in a trial of the OX40 agonist ivuxolimab. This rearrangement joins TRBV7-2 to TRBJ2-1; TRBD2 agrees at 12 bases. The TCR originated in an adult with an advanced solid tumor such as melanoma, head and neck, liver or kidney cancer. CDR3 DNA sequence: TGTGCCAGCAGCGACACTAGCGGGAGGAATGAGCAGTTCTTC. Its protein product is CASSDTSGRNEQFF.